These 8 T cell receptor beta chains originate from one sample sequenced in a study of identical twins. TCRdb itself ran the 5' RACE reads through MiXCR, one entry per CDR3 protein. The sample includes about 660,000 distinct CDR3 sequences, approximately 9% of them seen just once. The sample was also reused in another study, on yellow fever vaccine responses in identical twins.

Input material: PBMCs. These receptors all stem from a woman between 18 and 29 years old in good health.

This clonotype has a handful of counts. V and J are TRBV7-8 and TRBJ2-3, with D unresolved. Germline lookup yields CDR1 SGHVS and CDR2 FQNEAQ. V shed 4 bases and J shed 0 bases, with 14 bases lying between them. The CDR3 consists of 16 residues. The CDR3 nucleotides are TGTGCCAGCAGCTCATTCCCTCCCCAAAGCACAGATACGCAGTATTTT. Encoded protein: CASSSFPPQSTDTQYF.

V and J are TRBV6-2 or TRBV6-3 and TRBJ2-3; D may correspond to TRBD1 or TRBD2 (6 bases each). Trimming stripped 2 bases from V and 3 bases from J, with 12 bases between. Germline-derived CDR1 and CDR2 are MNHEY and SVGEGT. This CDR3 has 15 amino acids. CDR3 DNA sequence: TGTGCCAGCAGTTACGTTCCGGGGGCGACAGATACGCAGTATTTT. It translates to CASSYVPGATDTQYF.

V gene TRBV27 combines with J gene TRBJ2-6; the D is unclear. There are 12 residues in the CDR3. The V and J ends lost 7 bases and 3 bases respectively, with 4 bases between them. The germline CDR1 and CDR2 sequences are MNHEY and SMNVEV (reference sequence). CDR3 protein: CASKDGANVLTF. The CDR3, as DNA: TGTGCCAGCAAAGATGGGGCCAACGTCCTGACTTTC.

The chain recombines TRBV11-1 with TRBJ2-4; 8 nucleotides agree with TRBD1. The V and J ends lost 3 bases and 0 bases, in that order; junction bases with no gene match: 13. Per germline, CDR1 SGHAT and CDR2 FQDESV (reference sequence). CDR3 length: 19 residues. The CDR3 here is CASSFWGPRDRLAKNIQYF. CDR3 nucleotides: TGTGCCAGCAGCTTTTGGGGTCCCCGGGACAGGCTAGCCAAAAACATTCAGTACTTC.

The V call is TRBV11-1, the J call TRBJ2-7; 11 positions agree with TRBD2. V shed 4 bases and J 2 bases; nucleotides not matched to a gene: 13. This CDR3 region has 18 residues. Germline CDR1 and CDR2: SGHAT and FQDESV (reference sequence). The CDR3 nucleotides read TGTGCCAGCAGCTCAACGTTTGTGGGGACTAGCGGTACCTACGAGCAGTACTTC. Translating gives CASSSTFVGTSGTYEQYF.

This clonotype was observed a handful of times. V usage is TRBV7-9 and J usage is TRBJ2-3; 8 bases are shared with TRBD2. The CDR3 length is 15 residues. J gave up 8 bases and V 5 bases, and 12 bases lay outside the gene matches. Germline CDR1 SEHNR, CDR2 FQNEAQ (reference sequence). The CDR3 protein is CASSPRAGALSTQYF. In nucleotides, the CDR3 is TGTGCCAGCAGCCCCCGAGCGGGGGCCCTATCTACGCAGTATTTT. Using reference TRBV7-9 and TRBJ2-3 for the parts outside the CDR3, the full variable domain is DTGVSQNPRHKITKRGQNVTFRCDPISEHNRLYWYRQTLGQGPEFLTYFQNEAQLEKSRLLSDRFSAERPKGSFSTLEIQRTEQGDSAMYLCASSPRAGALSTQYFGPGTRLTVL.

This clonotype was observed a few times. The CDR3 DNA reads TGCGCCAGCAGCTCAGATACCTACACAGATACGCAGTATTTT. It encodes CASSSDTYTDTQYF. This chain connects TRBV5-1 to TRBJ2-3; D remains ambiguous. The CDR3 has 14 amino acids. V lost 3 bases and J lost 2, with 10 bases in between. Germline lookup yields CDR1 SGHRS and CDR2 YFSETQ.

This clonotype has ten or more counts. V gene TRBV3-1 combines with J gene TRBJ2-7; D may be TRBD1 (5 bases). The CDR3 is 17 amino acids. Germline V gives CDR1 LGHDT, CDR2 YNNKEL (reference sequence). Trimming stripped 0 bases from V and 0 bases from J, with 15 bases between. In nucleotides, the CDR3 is TGTGCCAGCAGCCAAGATCTCTGGGGCAGGAGCTCCTACGAGCAGTACTTC. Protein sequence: CASSQDLWGRSSYEQYF.